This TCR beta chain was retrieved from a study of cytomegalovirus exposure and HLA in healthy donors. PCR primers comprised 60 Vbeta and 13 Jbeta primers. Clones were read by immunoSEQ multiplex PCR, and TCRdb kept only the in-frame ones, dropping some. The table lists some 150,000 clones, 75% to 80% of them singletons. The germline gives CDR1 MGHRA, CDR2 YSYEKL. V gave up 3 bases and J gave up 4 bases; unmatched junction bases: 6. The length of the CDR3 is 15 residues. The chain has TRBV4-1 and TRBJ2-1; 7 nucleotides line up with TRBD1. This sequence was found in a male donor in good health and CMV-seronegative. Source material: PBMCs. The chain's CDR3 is CASSQPGQPYNEQFF. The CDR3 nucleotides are TGCGCCAGCAGCCAGCCGGGACAGCCTTACAATGAGCAGTTCTTC.